A single sample gave rise to the 4 T cell receptor beta chains below, sequenced in a study of T cells after yellow fever vaccination (dated by TCRdb to between 2018 and 2021). The library came from 5' RACE. Sequenced on an Illumina HiSeq 2500. The raw public data were reprocessed by TCRdb itself: fastp quality trimming at Q25, MiXCR clonotype calling, in-frame beta chains only. All rows with the same CDR3 protein become a single entry with the most common DNA and genes. Within this sample are 500,000 to 650,000 distinct CDR3 sequences, with roughly a sixth of them counted one time only. 17% of the sample is in the top ten clones. The treatment or condition label, read with the paper, signifies: live attenuated yellow fever vaccine strain. Specimen: PBMCs, collected roughly 5 days after the first yellow fever vaccination. The origin of the receptors is a man aged 18 to 30 who received the YFV17D yellow fever vaccine.

The CDR3 coding sequence is TGTGCCAGCAGCTCCCAGGTCGGGACGCAAGGAGGGGAGCTGTTTTTT. This codes for CASSSQVGTQGGELFF. The chain employs TRBV7-7 and TRBJ2-2; tentatively, D is TRBD1 or TRBD2 (5 bases each). The CDR3 runs 16 residues. The germline CDR1 and CDR2 sequences are SSHAT and FNYEAQ (reference sequence). Between the trimmed V and J ends, which lost 4 bases and 8 bases, there was a span of 20 bases.

The genes are TRBV5-1 and TRBJ1-1; 7 nucleotides line up with TRBD1. Germline V gives CDR1 SGHRS, CDR2 YFSETQ. V dropped 4 bases and J dropped 1; count of bases not matched to a gene: 7. The length of the CDR3 is 15 residues. The CDR3, as DNA: TGCGCCAGCAGCCACGACAGGGATCAGAACACTGAAGCTTTCTTT. Translation: CASSHDRDQNTEAFF.

CDR3 sequence (DNA): TGTGCCAGCAGCTTACCCGAAAGTAGCGGGGGGCTTACAGATACGCAGTATTTT. Protein product: CASSLPESSGGLTDTQYF. The chain joins TRBV11-2 to TRBJ2-3; 10 nucleotides line up with TRBD2. Germline V gene data show CDR1 as SGHAT and CDR2 as FQNNGV. Germline trimming cut 2 bases from V and 3 bases from J; bases unmatched to any gene: 11. This CDR3 has 18 residues.

This clonotype was found a few times. The rearrangement uses TRBV7-9 and TRBJ1-2, with unresolved D. CDR1 is SEHNR, CDR2 FQNEAQ, per germline (reference sequence). With 1 base removed from V and 6 bases from J, the gap between germline ends came to 12 bases. The CDR3 length is 14 residues. In DNA form, the CDR3 reads TGTGCCAGCAGCTTAGAAGCACTTGGGAATGGCTACACCTTC. Protein product: CASSLEALGNGYTF.